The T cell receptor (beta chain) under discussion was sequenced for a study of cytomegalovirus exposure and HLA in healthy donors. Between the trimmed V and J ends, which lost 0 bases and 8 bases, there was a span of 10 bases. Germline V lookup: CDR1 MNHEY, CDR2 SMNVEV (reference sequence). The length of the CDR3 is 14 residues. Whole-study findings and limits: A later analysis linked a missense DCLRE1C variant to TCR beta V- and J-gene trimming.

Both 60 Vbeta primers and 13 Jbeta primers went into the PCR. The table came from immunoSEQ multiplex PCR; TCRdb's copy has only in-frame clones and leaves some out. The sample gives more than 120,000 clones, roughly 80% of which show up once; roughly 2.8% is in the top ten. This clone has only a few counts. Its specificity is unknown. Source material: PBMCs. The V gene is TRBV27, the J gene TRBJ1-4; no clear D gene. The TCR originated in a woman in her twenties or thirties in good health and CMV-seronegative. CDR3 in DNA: TGTGCCAGCAGTTTATCCCCAAGAGGGGAAAAACTGTTTTTT. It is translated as CASSLSPRGEKLFF.